Below are 24 T cell receptor beta chains sequenced from a single sample in a study of HIV-infected patients and healthy controls. Around 450 ng RNA was reverse transcribed with alpha and beta constant-region primers. Alpha and beta chain libraries were made separately by chain-specific third strand synthesis with multiplexing indices. TCRdb called the 5' RACE reads again in MiXCR, with one record for every CDR3 protein. The table records about 8,600 distinct CDR3 sequences, about 8.4% of them present only once. Roughly three months, about 14 weeks, into antiretroviral therapy, follow-up blood was collected. No cell fractionation was done, so the repertoire covers all unsorted peripheral blood T cells. The specimen comprised blood, sampled during antiretroviral therapy. These receptors were collected from an adult with HIV infection.

Many counts were recorded for this clonotype. The chain has TRBV19 and TRBJ2-3; D might be TRBD2 (5 bases). Germline-derived CDR1 and CDR2 are LNHDA and SQIVND (reference sequence). The CDR3 is 15 amino acids. V shed 10 bases and J shed 2 bases, with 19 bases lying between them. In DNA form, the CDR3 reads TGTGCCACCGCCGGGGTAGCTACCCTCACAGATACGCAGTATTTT. Amino acid sequence: CATAGVATLTDTQYF. The whole variable domain, filled in from reference TRBV19 and TRBJ2-3, reads DGGITQSPKYLFRKEGQNVTLSCEQNLNHDAMYWYRQDPGQGLRLIYYSQIVNDFQKGDIAEGYSVSREKKESFPLTVTSAQKNPTAFYLCATAGVATLTDTQYFGPGTRLTVL.

Sample share makes this clonotype medium-sized. This chain joins TRBV11-2 and TRBJ1-3; no firm D call. Per germline, CDR1 SGHAT and CDR2 FQNNGV. This CDR3 region has 15 residues. The V and J ends lost 5 bases and 0 bases respectively, with 11 bases between them. For the CDR3, the DNA is TGTGCCAGCAGCGGAAGTCTTCTCTCTGGAAACACCATATATTTT. Amino acid sequence: CASSGSLLSGNTIYF.

This clonotype was counted at least ten times. The chain recombines TRBV7-2 with TRBJ1-5; the D gene is possibly TRBD1 (5 bases). This CDR3 has 16 residues. V was trimmed by 5 bases and J by 6 bases, leaving 20 bases between them. Germline CDR1 is SGHTA and CDR2 is FQGNSA. CDR3 amino acids: CASSRQLQGMGQPQHF. The CDR3, as DNA: TGTGCCAGCAGCCGTCAACTTCAGGGAATGGGTCAGCCCCAGCATTTT.

This clonotype was observed many times. V gene TRBV7-8 combines with J gene TRBJ2-5; 9 nucleotides line up with TRBD1. V was clipped by 4 bases and J by 4 bases; unmatched bases: 4. Germline-derived CDR1 and CDR2 are SGHVS and FQNEAQ. This CDR3 contains 14 residues. The CDR3 spells CASSSGTGIETQYF. The DNA for the CDR3 is TGTGCCAGCAGCTCCGGGACAGGGATAGAGACCCAGTACTTC.

This clonotype qualifies as medium-sized. V and J are TRBV27 and TRBJ2-7; 12 bases fit TRBD2. Germline V gives CDR1 MNHEY, CDR2 SMNVEV (reference sequence). The trim removed 6 bases at V and 0 bases at J, leaving 0 bases unmatched. The CDR3 is 14 residues long. CDR3 protein: CASRLAGGSYEQYF. For the CDR3, the DNA is TGTGCCAGCAGACTAGCGGGAGGCTCCTACGAGCAGTACTTC.

This clonotype was counted many times. CDR3 DNA: TGCGCCAGCAGCTTGGAGGGTGATCGGCCTCAGTTCTTC. Translation gives CASSLEGDRPQFF. The chain recombines TRBV5-1 with TRBJ2-1; D not certain. Trimming pared 0 bases from V and 13 bases from J, leaving 14 bases between. Germline loops: CDR1 SGHRS, CDR2 YFSETQ. The CDR3 runs 13 residues. The complete variable domain, with remaining parts taken from reference TRBV5-1 and TRBJ2-1, reads KAGVTQTPRYLIKTRGQQVTLSCSPISGHRSVSWYQQTPGQGLQFLFEYFSETQRNKGNFPGRFSGRQFSNSRSEMNVSTLELGDSALYLCASSLEGDRPQFFGPGTRLTVL.

This clonotype was observed many times. In DNA, the CDR3 is TGCGCCAGCAGGCGGCAGGGGGGTGTAGGGTTGTCGGATGAGCAGTTCTTC. Encoded protein: CASRRQGGVGLSDEQFF. This sequence joins TRBV5-1 and TRBJ2-1; D is perhaps TRBD1 (7 bases). The germline gives CDR1 SGHRS, CDR2 YFSETQ. The CDR3 is 17 amino acids. V was shortened by 5 bases and J by 8 bases, with 26 bases between the two germline ends.

This clonotype was counted at least ten times. The DNA for the CDR3 is TGTGCCAGCAGCCTCGATGGGGAGCAGTACTTC. It codes for CASSLDGEQYF. The chain uses TRBV12-3 or TRBV12-4 and TRBJ2-7; D remains unclear. The CDR3 is made up of 11 amino acids. V was pared by 6 bases and J by 7 bases, with 10 bases between.

Ten or more counts support this clonotype. V usage is TRBV6-5 and J usage is TRBJ1-2; tentatively, D is TRBD1 (6 bases). The CDR3 spans 14 residues. V was cut by 2 bases and J by 6 bases, with 13 bases left in between. Germline CDR1 and CDR2: MNHEY and SVGAGI. CDR3 bases: TGTGCCAGCAGTTACCCGGGGGGCGTTGATGGCTACACCTTC. Its translation is CASSYPGGVDGYTF.

The chain uses TRBV20-1 and TRBJ2-7, with 11 bases aligning to TRBD2. Germline values: CDR1 DFQATT, CDR2 SNEGSKA (reference sequence). The CDR3 loop spans 15 amino acids. With 1 base clipped from V and 7 bases from J, the junction kept 9 bases outside the gene matches. The CDR3 spells CSARGVSGGDYEQYF. The CDR3 DNA reads TGCAGTGCTAGAGGTGTTAGCGGGGGGGACTATGAGCAGTACTTC.

This clonotype was picked up many times. The chain employs TRBV5-5 and TRBJ2-2, with 9 bases lining up with TRBD2. The trim removed 6 bases at V and 3 bases at J, leaving 3 bases unmatched. The CDR3 runs to 14 residues. CDR1 is SGHKS and CDR2 is YYEKEE in the germline V gene (reference sequence). The CDR3 DNA sequence: TGTGCCAGCAACAGACTAGCGGACACCGGGGAGCTGTTTTTT. It codes for CASNRLADTGELFF.

This clonotype is medium-sized (0.01 to 0.1%) in the sample. This chain uses TRBV15 with TRBJ1-1; tentatively, D is TRBD1 (6 bases). Per the germline V gene, CDR1 is LNHNV and CDR2 is YYDKDF (reference sequence). Trimming stripped 0 bases from V and 3 bases from J, with 11 bases between. The CDR3 spans 15 residues. CDR3 amino acids: CATSREVQGYTEAFF. The CDR3 bases are TGTGCCACCAGCAGAGAGGTACAGGGCTACACTGAAGCTTTCTTT.

The chain carries TRBV20-1 and TRBJ1-5; weak D call: TRBD1 (6 bases). Looked up from germline, CDR1 is DFQATT and CDR2 is SNEGSKA (reference sequence). The CDR3 consists of 15 residues. Trimming cost V 5 bases and J 2 bases, with 16 bases left between them. The CDR3 DNA sequence: TGCAGTGCTTTCACCGAACAGGGACGCAATCAGCCCCAGCATTTT. This encodes CSAFTEQGRNQPQHF.

The table lists this clonotype with many counts. This rearrangement joins TRBV10-1 to TRBJ2-7; tentative D call: TRBD2 (6 bases). Trimming left V 8 bases short and J 2 bases short, with 25 bases between. Looked up from germline, CDR1 is WNHNN and CDR2 is SYGVQD (reference sequence). The CDR3 consists of 17 residues. The CDR3 sequence is CASRCRGKRVAAYEQYF. The CDR3 DNA is TGCGCCAGCCGGTGCCGGGGAAAGCGGGTGGCGGCCTACGAGCAGTACTTC.

This clonotype is judged medium-sized. The rearrangement joins TRBV28 to TRBJ2-5, with 11 bases aligning to TRBD2. Germline values: CDR1 MDHEN, CDR2 SYDVKM. V was pared by 4 bases and J by 1 base, with 8 bases of the junction left unmatched. The CDR3 sequence is 17 residues long. The CDR3 region is CASSSLAGGELQETQYF. CDR3 DNA: TGTGCCAGCAGTTCCCTAGCGGGAGGCGAACTCCAAGAGACCCAGTACTTC.

This clonotype is classed as medium-sized. The DNA of the CDR3 is TGTGCCAGCAGCCCAACGGGGTACAATGAGCAGTTCTTC. Its translation is CASSPTGYNEQFF. The rearrangement links TRBV5-6 to TRBJ2-1; perhaps TRBD2 as D (5 bases). The V end was cut by 4 bases, the J end by 4 bases, with 9 bases between. The length of the CDR3 is 13 residues. CDR1 is SGHDT and CDR2 is YYEEEE in the germline V gene.

This clonotype appeared a few times. The chain joins TRBV29-1 to TRBJ2-1; D is uncertain. The CDR3 runs to 12 residues. V was trimmed by 4 bases and J by 3 bases, leaving 7 bases between them. Germline V gene sequence: CDR1 SQVTM, CDR2 ANQGSEA. The CDR3 region has the DNA TGCAGCGTTGTGACCAACTACAATGAGCAGTTCTTC. As protein: CSVVTNYNEQFF.

The rearrangement joins TRBV12-3 or TRBV12-4 to TRBJ2-7; unclear D gene. V was pared by 3 bases and J by 3 bases, with 9 bases between. CDR3 size: 13 residues. In DNA, the CDR3 is TGTGCCAGCAGTTTTGTCCGGCACTACGAGCAGTACTTC. It specifies CASSFVRHYEQYF.

This clonotype was picked up many times. The CDR3 region has the DNA TGTGCCAGCAGCCCCCGAGCGTCTGGGGATAATGAAAAACTGTTTTTT. It yields the protein CASSPRASGDNEKLFF. The chain is built from TRBV7-9 and TRBJ1-4, with D uncertain. The CDR3 totals 16 residues. The germline V gene encodes CDR1 SEHNR and CDR2 FQNEAQ (reference sequence). Trimming stripped 5 bases from V and 4 bases from J, with 17 bases between.

The table lists this clonotype with many counts. This chain uses TRBV18 with TRBJ2-7; 8 bases match TRBD1. CDR3 size: 14 residues. The V gene's germline CDR1 is KGHSH and CDR2 LQKENI. V was clipped by 4 bases and J by 5 bases; unmatched bases: 7. The CDR3: CASSLGQGTHEQYF. CDR3 sequence (DNA): TGTGCCAGCTCACTCGGACAGGGAACCCACGAGCAGTACTTC.

In this sample, this clonotype turned up many times. The J gene is TRBJ2-1, the V gene TRBV9; a weak D match, TRBD1 (6 bases). The CDR3 contains 19 residues. Germline assignment: CDR1 SGDLS and CDR2 YYNGEE. V was trimmed by 4 bases and J by 0 bases, leaving 23 bases between them. CDR3 DNA sequence: TGTGCCAGCAGCAGTAGAGGGGGATGGCAGTTAGGCTCCTACAATGAGCAGTTCTTC. Translated, it gives CASSSRGGWQLGSYNEQFF.

There are many counts of this clonotype. V is TRBV28 and J is TRBJ1-2; D is possibly TRBD1 (6 bases). The CDR3 has 16 residues. Germline lookup yields CDR1 MDHEN and CDR2 SYDVKM. The V gene lost 3 bases and the J gene lost 5 bases, with 19 bases spanning the gap. DNA of the CDR3: TGTGCCAGCAGTTTTGCCGACGGGGCAGGGGTTTATGGCTACACCTTC. As protein: CASSFADGAGVYGYTF.

By sample share, this clonotype is medium-sized (0.01 to 0.1%). V is TRBV7-8 and J is TRBJ2-3; tentative D call: TRBD2 (6 bases). Germline V gene sequence: CDR1 SGHVS, CDR2 FQNEAQ. The CDR3 is 15 amino acids. With 5 bases removed from V and 0 bases from J, the gap between germline ends came to 12 bases. The CDR3 sequence is CASSPTSSSTDTQYF. In nucleotides, the CDR3 is TGTGCCAGCAGCCCAACTAGCTCTAGCACAGATACGCAGTATTTT.

This clonotype was observed once. The V call is TRBV7-2, the J call TRBJ1-5; D gene uncertain. This CDR3 is 16 amino acids long. The ends were cut back, 1 base at V and 1 base at J, with 11 bases in the middle. Looked up from germline, CDR1 is SGHTA and CDR2 is FQGNSA. CDR3 region: CASSLVAGASNQPQHF. DNA of the CDR3: TGTGCCAGCAGCTTAGTGGCGGGTGCCAGCAATCAGCCCCAGCATTTT.